This T cell receptor beta chain is drawn from a study of PD-1 blockade in classical Hodgkin lymphoma. Points from the study as a whole: Similar baseline diversity was found in complete responders and newly diagnosed patients. As was reported, newly diagnosed patients showed lower baseline TCR diversity than healthy donors did. Some patients started nivolumab under 1 year after ASCT, and they were excluded.

In every patient, relapse followed autologous stem cell transplantation, while exposure to brentuximab vedotin differed. Magnetic negative selection was used to purify CD4+ T cells from thawed PBMCs. With regard to this clone: Its antigen remains unknown.

The CDR3 sequence is 13 residues long. V was trimmed by 4 bases and J by 3 bases, leaving 6 bases between them. Germline CDR1 is SGHAT and CDR2 is FQNNGV. Method: immunoSEQ multiplex PCR; TCRdb's copy keeps in-frame clones and lacks some. The sample gives 25,000 to 35,000 clones, roughly 87% of which show up once; about 2.4% is in the top ten. V gene TRBV11-2 combines with J gene TRBJ1-4; D unresolved. The sequences come from CD4+ T cells from blood, collected at baseline. The sequence derives from a human donor with classical Hodgkin lymphoma. Here the CDR3 reads CASSYVSNEKLFF. The CDR3 bases are TGTGCCAGCAGCTATGTTTCTAATGAAAAACTGTTTTTT.